This T cell receptor (beta chain) was recorded in a study of blood T cells in healthy people across ages. The CDR3 has 11 amino acids. Germline CDR1 SGHRS, CDR2 YFSETQ. V shed 5 bases and J 10 bases; nucleotides not matched to a gene: 3. Regarding the study as a whole: While age rose, TCR beta diversity per million T cells dropped in a roughly linear way.

In regard to this clonotype: Its antigen is unidentified. This may stem from a read error, because a much larger clone lies one nucleotide away.

The authors ran a second PCR of roughly 6 to 12 cycles using a sample-barcoded 5' primer and a J-beta primer mix. Every sample gave at least 2.5 million paired-end reads containing CDR3. Each CDR3 protein is one row after TCRdb ran MiXCR on the 5' RACE reads. This repertoire shows approximately 960,000 distinct CDR3 sequences, just under 30% found once; its top ten account for approximately 10%. This sample also appeared in a second study, on T cells of mothers and their children. That paper notes: The study sampled three healthy Caucasian mothers and their six children. Overlap in related mother-child pairs always slightly exceeded unrelated pairs, never significantly.

The receptor was derived from a woman in her thirties or forties in good health. The chain uses TRBV5-1 and TRBJ2-1; 7 bases align to TRBD1. Material for sequencing was blood. The CDR3 here is CASRGDSEQFF. The CDR3 DNA follows: TGCGCCAGCAGAGGGGACAGCGAGCAGTTCTTC.